The 26 T cell receptor beta chains reported below all come from one sample, sequenced in a study of blood T cell repertoires in COVID-19 (dated by TCRdb to the early 2020s). The method behind the library was the immunoSEQ multiplex PCR assay. TCRdb stores this immuneACCESS table with in-frame sequences only. Part of the clones is absent; in the studies checked, under half of the shortfall reflects unresolved V genes, and no reason is known for the rest. The sample data list some 160,000 clones, and 70% to 90% of these were observed just once. Approximately 2.8% of the sample belongs to the ten largest clones. The sample consisted of peripheral blood. Receptors were obtained from a man aged 55 to 70 with acute or convalescent COVID-19.

This chain joins TRBV5-5 and TRBJ1-6, with D tentatively TRBD1 (6 bases). This CDR3 is built from 16 residues. CDR1 and CDR2 from the germline V gene are SGHKS and YYEKEE (reference sequence). V lost 5 bases to trimming and J lost 0 bases, with 12 bases between them. CDR3 sequence (DNA): TGTGCCAGCAGTCGGACAGATAGCTCCTATAATTCACCCCTCCACTTT. This gives the protein CASSRTDSSYNSPLHF.

The rearrangement uses TRBV19 and TRBJ1-2, with D possibly being TRBD1 (5 bases). The V gene lost 6 bases and the J gene lost 4 bases, with 21 bases spanning the gap. This CDR3 spans 16 amino acids. Germline loops: CDR1 LNHDA, CDR2 SQIVND (reference sequence). The CDR3 DNA follows: TGTGCCAGTAGCCCCTACGGAGGGGACCGTGCCTATGGCTACACCTTC. This translates into CASSPYGGDRAYGYTF.

This clone has just a few counts. The chain recombines TRBV6-2 or TRBV6-3 with TRBJ2-7; 13 bases map to TRBD2. The ends lost 2 bases at V and 4 bases at J; junction bases unmatched: 5. The CDR3 covers 16 residues. Germline V gene lookup returns CDR1 MNHEY and CDR2 SVGEGT. CDR3 region: CASSYGGLAGRYEQYF. The CDR3 DNA sequence: TGTGCCAGCAGTTACGGGGGACTAGCGGGGCGTTACGAGCAGTACTTC.

This clone was recorded once. The chain combines TRBV10-1 with TRBJ1-1, with 7 nucleotides matching TRBD1. Germline CDR1 is WNHNN and CDR2 is SYGVQD (reference sequence). After removal of 4 bases from V and 5 bases from J, the junction contained 10 bases not matched to a gene. This CDR3 spans 15 amino acids. The CDR3 sequence: CASSGKTGRLTEAFF. DNA of the CDR3: TGCGCCAGCAGTGGGAAGACAGGGAGACTGACTGAAGCTTTCTTT.

The V call is TRBV19, the J call TRBJ2-3; 12 bases map to TRBD2. Germline assignment: CDR1 LNHDA and CDR2 SQIVND (reference sequence). The CDR3 spans 16 residues. Unmatched junction bases numbered 6, after V lost 4 bases and J lost 4 bases. The DNA of the CDR3 is TGTGCCAGTAGTACGGCTAGCGGGGGGGCCCCAGATACGCAGTATTTT. It yields the protein CASSTASGGAPDTQYF.

This chain joins TRBV2 and TRBJ2-7, with TRBD1 matching over 7 bases. Germline V gene sequence: CDR1 SNHLY, CDR2 FYNNEI. V lost 10 bases to trimming and J lost 0 bases; unmatched junction nucleotides: 6. This CDR3 comprises 13 residues. The CDR3 protein is CATSGTVSYEQYF. Written as DNA, the CDR3 is TGTGCCACCTCCGGGACAGTCTCCTACGAGCAGTACTTC. Combining the CDR3 with reference TRBV2 and TRBJ2-7 gives the whole variable domain EPEVTQTPSHQVTQMGQEVILRCVPISNHLYFYWYRQILGQKVEFLVSFYNNEISEKSEIFDDQFSVERPDGSNFTLKIRSTKLEDSAMYFCATSGTVSYEQYFGPGTRLTVT.

This chain uses TRBV18 with TRBJ2-2; TRBD1 aligns across 7 bases. CDR3 size: 15 residues. With V trimmed by 1 base and J by 4 bases, 3 bases remained unmatched. Germline CDR1 is KGHSH and CDR2 is LQKENI. DNA of the CDR3: TGTGCCAGCTCACCACAAGGGGGCTTCACCGGGGAGCTGTTTTTT. This codes for CASSPQGGFTGELFF.

This clone was counted only a few times. The chain couples TRBV27 to TRBJ1-1; unclear D gene. Trimming took 10 bases from V and 6 from J, leaving 21 bases between them. Germline CDR1 MNHEY, CDR2 SMNVEV (reference sequence). There are 14 residues in the CDR3. The CDR3 DNA reads TGTGCCACCTCAGGATGGGGTCGAGGGTCTGAAGCTTTCTTT. Amino acid sequence: CATSGWGRGSEAFF.

The chain has TRBV6-5 and TRBJ1-1, with D hard to call. The CDR3 has 13 residues. The V end was cut by 7 bases, the J end by 4 bases, with 13 bases between. Germline V CDR1 and CDR2: MNHEY, SVGAGI. CDR3 sequence: CASKSGGGTEAFF. Here the CDR3 DNA reads TGTGCCAGCAAGTCAGGTGGAGGCACTGAAGCTTTCTTT.

The chain combines TRBV2 with TRBJ2-5; a weak D match, TRBD1 (5 bases). Germline CDR1 SNHLY, CDR2 FYNNEI. V shed 10 bases and J shed 2 bases, with 17 bases lying between them. This CDR3 spans 14 amino acids. The CDR3 DNA follows: TGTGCCACCGCGACAGCAGAATCTCAAGAGACCCAGTACTTC. As protein: CATATAESQETQYF.

The chain is built from TRBV4-1 and TRBJ1-5, with 10 bases lining up with TRBD1. The CDR3 sequence is 16 residues long. The germline CDR1 and CDR2 sequences are MGHRA and YSYEKL. V shed 2 bases, J shed 4 bases, and the junction held 5 bases outside the gene matches. The chain's CDR3 is CASSQIPGQGNQPQHF. The CDR3 nucleotides are TGCGCCAGCAGCCAAATTCCGGGACAGGGGAATCAGCCCCAGCATTTT.

The chain has TRBV7-8 and TRBJ2-7, with 8 bases aligning to TRBD2. Germline assignment: CDR1 SGHVS and CDR2 FQNEAQ. After removal of 5 bases from V and 3 bases from J, the junction contained 6 bases not matched to a gene. This CDR3 spans 14 amino acids. DNA for the CDR3: TGTGCCAGCAGCCCCCGACTAGCGATCTACGAGCAGTACTTC. This sequence encodes CASSPRLAIYEQYF.

This chain uses TRBV5-5 with TRBJ2-4; D may be TRBD2 (5 bases). Trimming shortened V by 4 bases and J by 13 bases, and 15 bases separated the two germline ends. The CDR3 extends over 12 amino acids. Germline CDR1 SGHKS, CDR2 YYEKEE (reference sequence). CDR3: CASSPELRGQYF. CDR3 nucleotide sequence: TGTGCCAGCAGCCCAGAGTTACGGGGACAGTACTTC. Variable domain in full (rest from reference TRBV5-5 and TRBJ2-4): DAGVTQSPTHLIKTRGQQVTLRCSPISGHKSVSWYQQVLGQGPQFIFQYYEKEERGRGNFPDRFSARQFPNYSSELNVNALLLGDSALYLCASSPELRGQYFGAGTRLSVL.

This chain joins TRBV7-3 and TRBJ1-2, with D hard to call. The CDR3 has 16 amino acids. CDR1 and CDR2 from the germline V gene are SGHTA and FQGTGA. The V end lost 5 bases, the J end lost 6 bases, and 22 bases lay between the germline ends. In DNA, the CDR3 is TGTGCCAGCAGCCCGTCCTCCGCGGGGTCGAACCATGGCTACACCTTC. Protein product: CASSPSSAGSNHGYTF. Filled out from reference TRBV7-3 and TRBJ1-2, the complete variable domain reads GAGVSQTPSNKVTEKGKYVELRCDPISGHTALYWYRQSLGQGPEFLIYFQGTGAADDSGLPNDRFFAVRPEGSVSTLKIQRTERGDSAVYLCASSPSSAGSNHGYTFGSGTRLTVV.

The J gene is TRBJ1-5, the V gene TRBV12-3 or TRBV12-4; D not certain. This CDR3 region has 12 residues. V lost 7 bases, J lost 2 bases, and 6 bases lay in between. In nucleotides, the CDR3 is TGTGCCAGCACCGGGGGCAATCAGCCCCAGCATTTT. It translates to CASTGGNQPQHF.

The chain links TRBV6-6 to TRBJ1-2, with 10 bases fitting TRBD1. V lost 6 bases and J lost 8; bases outside the gene matches: 6. The germline gives CDR1 MNHNY, CDR2 SVGAGI (reference sequence). The CDR3 is 13 amino acids. CDR3 coding DNA: TGTGCCAGCAGCCACGGACAGGGGGGAGGCTACACCTTC. Encoded protein: CASSHGQGGGYTF.

The chain joins TRBV9 to TRBJ1-2; the D gene is possibly TRBD1 (6 bases). V lost 3 bases and J lost 0, with 18 bases in between. Germline CDR1 and CDR2: SGDLS and YYNGEE. The CDR3 sequence is 17 residues long. This chain's CDR3 is CASSEGGGQGTNYGYTF. The CDR3 DNA follows: TGTGCCAGCAGCGAGGGGGGAGGGCAGGGAACTAACTATGGCTACACCTTC.

Written as DNA, the CDR3 is TGTGCCACCAGCAGCTTCTCCGTATCTATCAATGAGCAGTTCTTC. It is translated as CATSSFSVSINEQFF. The chain links TRBV15 to TRBJ2-1; no clear D. Per germline, CDR1 LNHNV and CDR2 YYDKDF (reference sequence). The CDR3 length is 15 residues. The V and J ends lost 3 bases and 6 bases respectively, with 15 bases between them.

This rearrangement joins TRBV18 to TRBJ1-3; D not certain. This CDR3 has 15 residues. Germline CDR1 KGHSH, CDR2 LQKENI. The V end was cut by 2 bases, the J end by 0 bases, with 8 bases between. CDR3 nucleotides: TGTGCCAGCTCACCAGAGCTCTACTCTGGAAACACCATATATTTT. Protein product: CASSPELYSGNTIYF.

This clone has only a few counts. The rearrangement joins TRBV3-1 (or the pseudogene TRBV3-2) to TRBJ1-3; D is unclear. This CDR3 region has 17 residues. Deletions cut 4 bases from V and 0 bases from J, with 16 bases between. Germline CDR1 is LGHDT and CDR2 is YNNKEL (reference sequence). This CDR3 is CASSLSRPGRSGNTIYF. The CDR3 nucleotides read TGTGCCAGCAGCCTCAGTAGGCCAGGCCGCTCTGGAAACACCATATATTTT.

This chain connects TRBV6-5 to TRBJ1-3; D is ambiguous. The length of the CDR3 is 14 residues. Germline CDR1 reads MNHEY; CDR2 reads SVGAGI. V gave up 6 bases and J gave up 6 bases, with 15 bases separating them. The CDR3 nucleotides are TGTGCCAGCAGCCGAGGAAGGGAGTCAAACACCATATATTTT. Its protein product is CASSRGRESNTIYF.

The J gene is TRBJ1-2, the V gene TRBV19; the match to TRBD1 covers 9 bases. From germline, CDR1 is LNHDA and CDR2 SQIVND (reference sequence). This CDR3 is 15 amino acids long. J was trimmed by 2 bases and V by 7 bases; bases with no gene match: 8. CDR3 in DNA: TGTGCCAGTACCAACCGGGACAGGGTGAACTATGGCTACACCTTC. Translating it yields CASTNRDRVNYGYTF. Based on the CDR3 plus reference TRBV19 and TRBJ1-2, the full variable domain is DGGITQSPKYLFRKEGQNVTLSCEQNLNHDAMYWYRQDPGQGLRLIYYSQIVNDFQKGDIAEGYSVSREKKESFPLTVTSAQKNPTAFYLCASTNRDRVNYGYTFGSGTRLTVV.

This chain uses TRBV4-3 with TRBJ1-4, with D possibly matching TRBD1 (6 bases). This CDR3 is 15 amino acids long. Germline lookup yields CDR1 LGHNA and CDR2 YSLEER. Trimming left V 1 base short and J 0 bases short, with 6 bases between. The CDR3 DNA reads TGCGCCAGCAGCCAAGGGACAGCAACTAATGAAAAACTGTTTTTT. It specifies CASSQGTATNEKLFF.

Notes on this clone: Mismatch with germline at one junction end may stem from a read error. The chain combines TRBV24-1 with TRBJ1-1; tentatively, D is TRBD1 (5 bases). Germline V gene lookup returns CDR1 KGHDR and CDR2 SFDVKD. The CDR3 is 13 amino acids. CDR3 nucleotides: TGTACCACTCCCAGGGATTCTCTGGATGAAGCTTTCTTT. Residues: CTTPRDSLDEAFF.

The chain uses TRBV11-2 and TRBJ1-1; 7 positions agree with TRBD1. Germline V CDR1 and CDR2: SGHAT, FQNNGV. CDR3 length equals 16 residues. The V segment lost 4 bases and the J segment 3 bases; nucleotides outside the gene matches: 11. The CDR3 nucleotides are TGTGCCAGCAGCTACCCGCAGACAGGGAGATACACTGAAGCTTTCTTT. This translates into CASSYPQTGRYTEAFF.

This clone occurred a few times. V is TRBV6-5 and J is TRBJ1-1; possibly TRBD1 for D (6 bases). The CDR3 is 10 amino acids. Trimming left V 9 bases short and J 12 bases short, with 14 bases between. Per germline, CDR1 MNHEY and CDR2 SVGAGI. The CDR3 loop is CASRTVSTFF. DNA for the CDR3: TGTGCCAGTAGGACAGTTTCGACTTTCTTT.